This T cell receptor beta chain was obtained from a study of Ad26.COV2.S vaccination and SARS-CoV-2 variants. Study context: Ad26.COV2.S shots went into the muscle once or twice, 56 days apart.

Treatment noted: 15 to 20 received Ad26.COV2.S at low or high dose, single or two shots; about five received placebo; per-sample allocation not given. Sampling happened 63 days after the first vaccine or placebo injection. This clone was detected a few times. Germline-derived CDR1 and CDR2 are MRHNA and SNTAGT. The CDR3 loop spans 15 amino acids. The trim removed 3 bases at V and 3 bases at J, leaving 1 base unmatched. Produced via immunoSEQ multiplex PCR; TCRdb's table is partial and in-frame only. The table shows about 680,000 clones, with roughly 90% occurring only once. This rearrangement joins TRBV6-4 to TRBJ2-3, with TRBD2 matching 12 bases. Specimen: peripheral blood, collected in a trial of Ad26.COV2.S vaccine versus placebo. This receptor was taken from a person between 18 and 60 years old who received the Ad26.COV2.S COVID-19 vaccine or a placebo. In nucleotides, the CDR3 is TGTGCCAGCAGTGAAGGGACTAGCGGGACAGATACGCAGTATTTT. Translated, it gives CASSEGTSGTDTQYF.